This T cell receptor beta chain was identified in a study of blood T cell dynamics during melanoma immunotherapy. Overall study context: Metastatic melanoma patients received first-line pembrolizumab or nivolumab plus ipilimumab.

Data came from immunoSEQ multiplex PCR; TCRdb stores just in-frame clones and leaves some out. The table includes 15,000 or so clones, roughly 89% detected once. Between the trimmed V and J ends, which lost 4 bases and 0 bases, there was a span of 15 bases. Germline V gives CDR1 MDHEN, CDR2 SYDVKM. The CDR3 is 16 amino acids. This clone was recorded once. Time point noted: week 3, after first cycle of checkpoint inhibitor. At 12 weeks after first infusion, RECIST 1.1 defined response for most patients. The receptor was derived from a human donor with melanoma. The sequencing used blood, collected from a patient treated with checkpoint blockade. V usage is TRBV28 and J usage is TRBJ2-5, with D perhaps matching TRBD2 (6 bases). The CDR3 reads CASSSSGSGYQETQYF. The CDR3 DNA reads TGTGCCAGCAGTTCGTCCGGGAGTGGGTACCAAGAGACCCAGTACTTC.